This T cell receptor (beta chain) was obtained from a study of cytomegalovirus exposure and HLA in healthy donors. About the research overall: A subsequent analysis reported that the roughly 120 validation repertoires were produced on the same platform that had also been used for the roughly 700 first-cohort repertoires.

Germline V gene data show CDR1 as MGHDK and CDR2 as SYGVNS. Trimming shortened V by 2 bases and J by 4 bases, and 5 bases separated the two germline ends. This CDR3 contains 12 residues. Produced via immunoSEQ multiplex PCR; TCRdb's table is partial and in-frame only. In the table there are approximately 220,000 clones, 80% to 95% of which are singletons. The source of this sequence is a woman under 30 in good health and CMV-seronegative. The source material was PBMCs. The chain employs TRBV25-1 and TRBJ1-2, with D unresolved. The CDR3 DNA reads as TGTGCCAGCAGTGAACCAGGCTATGGCTACACCTTC. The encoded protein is CASSEPGYGYTF.